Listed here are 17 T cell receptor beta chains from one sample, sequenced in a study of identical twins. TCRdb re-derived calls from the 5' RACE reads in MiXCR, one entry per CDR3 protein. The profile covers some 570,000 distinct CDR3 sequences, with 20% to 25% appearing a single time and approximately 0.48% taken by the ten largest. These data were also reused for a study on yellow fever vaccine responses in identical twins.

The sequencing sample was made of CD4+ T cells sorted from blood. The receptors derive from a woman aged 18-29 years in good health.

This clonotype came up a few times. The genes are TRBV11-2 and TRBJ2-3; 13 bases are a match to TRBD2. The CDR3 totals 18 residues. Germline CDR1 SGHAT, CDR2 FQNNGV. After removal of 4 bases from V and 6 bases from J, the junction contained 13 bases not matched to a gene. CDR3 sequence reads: CASSSTRTSGGAIDTQYF. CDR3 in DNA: TGTGCCAGCAGCTCAACCCGGACTAGCGGGGGTGCCATTGATACGCAGTATTTT. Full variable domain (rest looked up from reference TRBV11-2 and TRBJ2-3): EAGVAQSPRYKIIEKRQSVAFWCNPISGHATLYWYQQILGQGPKLLIQFQNNGVVDDSQLPKDRFSAERLKGVDSTLKIQPAKLEDSAVYLCASSSTRTSGGAIDTQYFGPGTRLTVL.

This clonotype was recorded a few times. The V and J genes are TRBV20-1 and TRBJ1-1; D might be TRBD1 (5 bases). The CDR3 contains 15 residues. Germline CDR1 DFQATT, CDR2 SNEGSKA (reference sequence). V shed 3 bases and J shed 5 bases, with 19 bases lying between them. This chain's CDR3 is CSASRGPQGLTEAFF. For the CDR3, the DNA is TGCAGTGCTAGTCGGGGTCCCCAGGGCCTGACTGAAGCTTTCTTT.

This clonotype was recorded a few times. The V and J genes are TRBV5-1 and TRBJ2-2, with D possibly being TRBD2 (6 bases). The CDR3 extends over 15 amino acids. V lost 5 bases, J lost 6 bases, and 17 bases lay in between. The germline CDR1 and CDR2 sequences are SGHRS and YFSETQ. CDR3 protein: CASRGDVADPGELFF. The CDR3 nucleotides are TGCGCCAGCAGGGGGGACGTAGCGGACCCCGGGGAGCTGTTTTTT.

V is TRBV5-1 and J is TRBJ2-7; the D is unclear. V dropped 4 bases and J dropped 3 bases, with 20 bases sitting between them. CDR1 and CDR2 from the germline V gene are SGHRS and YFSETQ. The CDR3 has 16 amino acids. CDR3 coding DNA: TGCGCCAGCAGCAACTCGACCTGGTTCGCCGGCTACGAGCAGTACTTC. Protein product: CASSNSTWFAGYEQYF.

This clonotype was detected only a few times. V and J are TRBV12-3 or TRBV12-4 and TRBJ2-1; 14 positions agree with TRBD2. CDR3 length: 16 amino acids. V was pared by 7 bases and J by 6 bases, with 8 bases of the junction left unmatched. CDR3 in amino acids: CASTPGLAGGRNEQFF. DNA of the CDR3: TGTGCCAGCACCCCAGGACTAGCGGGAGGCCGCAATGAGCAGTTCTTC.

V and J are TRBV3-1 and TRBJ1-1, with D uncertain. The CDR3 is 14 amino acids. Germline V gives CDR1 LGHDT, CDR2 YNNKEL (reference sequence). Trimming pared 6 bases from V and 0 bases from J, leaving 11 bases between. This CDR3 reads CASSHQTLNTEAFF. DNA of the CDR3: TGTGCCAGCAGTCACCAGACGTTGAACACTGAAGCTTTCTTT.

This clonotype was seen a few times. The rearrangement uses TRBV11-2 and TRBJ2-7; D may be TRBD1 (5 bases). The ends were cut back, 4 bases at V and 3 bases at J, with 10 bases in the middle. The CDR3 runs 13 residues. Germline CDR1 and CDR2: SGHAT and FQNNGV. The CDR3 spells CASSSTALYEQYV. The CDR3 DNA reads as TGTGCCAGCAGCTCGACAGCTCTCTACGAGCAGTACGTC.

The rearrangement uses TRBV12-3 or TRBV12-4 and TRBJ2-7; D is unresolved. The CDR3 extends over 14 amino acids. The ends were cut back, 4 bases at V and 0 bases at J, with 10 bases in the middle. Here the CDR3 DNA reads TGTGCCAGCAGTTCGCGCGGACCCTCCTACGAGCAGTACTTC. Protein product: CASSSRGPSYEQYF.

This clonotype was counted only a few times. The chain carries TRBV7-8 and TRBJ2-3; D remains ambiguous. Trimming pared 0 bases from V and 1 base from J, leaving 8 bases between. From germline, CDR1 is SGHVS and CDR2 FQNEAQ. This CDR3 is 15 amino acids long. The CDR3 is CASSLARFGTDTQYF. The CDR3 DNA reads TGTGCCAGCAGCTTAGCGCGGTTCGGCACAGATACGCAGTATTTT.

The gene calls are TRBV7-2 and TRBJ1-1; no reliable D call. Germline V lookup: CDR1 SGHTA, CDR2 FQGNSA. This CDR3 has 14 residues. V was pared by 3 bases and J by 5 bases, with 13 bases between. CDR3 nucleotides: TGTGCCAGCAGCTTGTCCCGAAAGGTGACTGAAGCTTTCTTT. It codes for CASSLSRKVTEAFF.

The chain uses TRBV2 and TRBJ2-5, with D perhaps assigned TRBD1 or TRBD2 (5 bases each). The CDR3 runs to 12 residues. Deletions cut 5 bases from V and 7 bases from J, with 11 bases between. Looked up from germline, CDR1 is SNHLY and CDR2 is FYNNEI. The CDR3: CASSWGLGTQYF. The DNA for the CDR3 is TGTGCCAGCAGTTGGGGGTTGGGGACCCAGTACTTC.

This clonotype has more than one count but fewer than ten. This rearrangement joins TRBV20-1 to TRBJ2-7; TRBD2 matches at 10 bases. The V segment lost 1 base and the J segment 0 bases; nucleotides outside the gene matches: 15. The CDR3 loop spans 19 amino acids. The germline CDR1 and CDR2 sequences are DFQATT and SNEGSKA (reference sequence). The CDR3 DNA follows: TGCAGTGCTAGAGTAAGAGACAGTGAGGGACTAGCGATCTCCTACGAGCAGTACTTC. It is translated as CSARVRDSEGLAISYEQYF.

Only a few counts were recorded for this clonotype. CDR3 nucleotide sequence: TGTGCCAGCAGCTTGGCCGTCTCGGGCTCCTACAATGAGCAGTTCTTC. Amino acids: CASSLAVSGSYNEQFF. The rearrangement uses TRBV5-5 and TRBJ2-1; D gene ambiguous. Trimming stripped 0 bases from V and 0 bases from J, with 10 bases between. Germline CDR1 and CDR2: SGHKS and YYEKEE (reference sequence). The CDR3 totals 16 residues. Combining the CDR3 with reference TRBV5-5 and TRBJ2-1 gives the whole variable domain DAGVTQSPTHLIKTRGQQVTLRCSPISGHKSVSWYQQVLGQGPQFIFQYYEKEERGRGNFPDRFSARQFPNYSSELNVNALLLGDSALYLCASSLAVSGSYNEQFFGPGTRLTVL.

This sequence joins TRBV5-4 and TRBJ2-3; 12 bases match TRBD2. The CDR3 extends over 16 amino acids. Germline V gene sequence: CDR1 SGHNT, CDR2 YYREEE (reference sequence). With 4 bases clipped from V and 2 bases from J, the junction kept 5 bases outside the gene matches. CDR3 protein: CASSVSSGRDTDTQYF. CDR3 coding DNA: TGTGCCAGCAGCGTGTCTAGCGGGAGGGACACAGATACGCAGTATTTT.

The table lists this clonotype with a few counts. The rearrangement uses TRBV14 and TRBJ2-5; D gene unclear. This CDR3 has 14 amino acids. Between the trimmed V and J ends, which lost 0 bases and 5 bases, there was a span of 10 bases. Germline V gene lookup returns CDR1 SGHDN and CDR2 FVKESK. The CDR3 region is CASSQDVVRETQYF. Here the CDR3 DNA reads TGTGCCAGCAGCCAAGACGTGGTTCGGGAGACCCAGTACTTC.

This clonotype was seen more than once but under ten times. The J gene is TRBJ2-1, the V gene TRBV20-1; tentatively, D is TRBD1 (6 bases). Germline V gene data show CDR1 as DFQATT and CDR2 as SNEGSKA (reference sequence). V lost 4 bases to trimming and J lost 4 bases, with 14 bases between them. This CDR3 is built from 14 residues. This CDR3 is CSATRGGPYNEQFF. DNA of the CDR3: TGCAGTGCTACCCGAGGGGGTCCATACAATGAGCAGTTCTTC.

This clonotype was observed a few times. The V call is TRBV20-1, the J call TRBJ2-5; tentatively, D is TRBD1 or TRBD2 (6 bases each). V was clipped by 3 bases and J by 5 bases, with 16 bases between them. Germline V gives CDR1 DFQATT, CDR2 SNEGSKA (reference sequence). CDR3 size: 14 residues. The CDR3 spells CSASMGGAGETQYF. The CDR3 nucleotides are TGCAGTGCTAGTATGGGGGGCGCGGGGGAGACCCAGTACTTC.